The 28 T cell receptor beta chains listed next were all sequenced from one sample in a study of blood T cell repertoires in COVID-19. Produced via immunoSEQ multiplex PCR; TCRdb's table is partial and in-frame only. Of roughly 62,000 clones listed, around nine tenths are singletons. The sequenced sample consisted of peripheral blood. The receptors were sampled from a man between 65 and 85 years old with acute or convalescent COVID-19.

This chain joins TRBV6-4 and TRBJ2-1; D is ambiguous. Germline CDR1 is MRHNA and CDR2 is SNTAGT. V was trimmed by 6 bases and J by 1 base, leaving 13 bases between them. CDR3 size: 15 residues. DNA of the CDR3: TGTGCCAGCAGCTTCGCTTTCGGGTCCTACAATGAGCAGTTCTTC. Translated: CASSFAFGSYNEQFF.

The CDR3 sequence: CASSLYGTSFNYGYTF. The CDR3 region has the DNA TGTGCCAGTAGTTTGTACGGGACATCATTTAACTATGGCTACACCTTC. The rearrangement joins TRBV19 to TRBJ1-2; tentative D call: TRBD1 (6 bases). The CDR3 extends over 16 amino acids. Trimming removed 5 bases at V and 1 base at J, with 17 bases between. Germline V gives CDR1 LNHDA, CDR2 SQIVND (reference sequence).

This chain connects TRBV9 to TRBJ2-1, with 8 bases identical to TRBD2. The CDR3 consists of 15 residues. V shed 6 bases and J 4 bases; nucleotides not matched to a gene: 9. CDR1 and CDR2 (germline): SGDLS, YYNGEE. The CDR3 loop reads CASTIGTSTYNEQFF. DNA for the CDR3: TGTGCCAGCACCATTGGGACTAGTACTTACAATGAGCAGTTCTTC.

V usage is TRBV9 and J usage is TRBJ2-1; 8 nucleotides align to TRBD2. Germline trimming cut 4 bases from V and 0 bases from J; bases unmatched to any gene: 3. The CDR3 is 15 residues long. CDR1 and CDR2 (germline): SGDLS, YYNGEE. The CDR3 sequence: CASSSLAGSYNEQFF. The CDR3 nucleotides read TGTGCCAGCAGCTCCCTAGCGGGCTCCTACAATGAGCAGTTCTTC.

This clone was seen once. This chain links TRBV28 with TRBJ2-1, with TRBD2 matching over 9 bases. This CDR3 spans 18 amino acids. V lost 6 bases, J lost 8 bases, and 20 bases stayed unmatched. CDR1 is MDHEN, CDR2 SYDVKM, per germline. This CDR3 is CASRQVPGLARQSDEQFF. CDR3 coding DNA: TGTGCCAGCAGGCAGGTCCCGGGACTAGCTCGTCAGTCGGATGAGCAGTTCTTC.

The chain recombines TRBV30 with TRBJ1-1, with D possibly matching TRBD1 (6 bases). Germline loops: CDR1 GTSNPN, CDR2 SVGIG (reference sequence). The CDR3 is made up of 12 amino acids. The ends were cut back, 4 bases at V and 4 bases at J, with 10 bases in the middle. In DNA form, the CDR3 reads TGTGCCTGGACAGGGGTGAGCACTGAAGCTTTCTTT. Translated: CAWTGVSTEAFF.

The gene calls are TRBV5-4 and TRBJ2-3; possibly TRBD1 for D (7 bases). Germline lookup yields CDR1 SGHNT and CDR2 YYREEE (reference sequence). CDR3 size: 15 residues. Trimming stripped 7 bases from V and 4 bases from J, with 19 bases between. CDR3 sequence: CASSVRQGLPDTQYF. The CDR3 DNA is TGTGCCAGCTCGGTAAGACAGGGACTGCCAGATACGCAGTATTTT.

The rearrangement uses TRBV18 and TRBJ2-5; D ambiguous. This CDR3 is 12 amino acids long. V lost 0 bases to trimming and J lost 4 bases, with 3 bases between them. From germline, CDR1 is KGHSH and CDR2 LQKENI. CDR3 nucleotide sequence: TGTGCCAGCTCACCACCGGCAGAGACCCAGTACTTC. Protein: CASSPPAETQYF. The full variable domain, in which reference TRBV18 and TRBJ2-5 provide the parts outside the CDR3, is NAGVMQNPRHLVRRRGQEARLRCSPMKGHSHVYWYRQLPEEGLKFMVYLQKENIIDESGMPKERFSAEFPKEGPSILRIQQVVRGDSAAYFCASSPPAETQYFGPGTRLLVL.

This clone appeared once. The chain recombines TRBV5-1 with TRBJ2-1; TRBD2 matches 14 bases. Germline trimming cut 4 bases from V and 0 bases from J; bases unmatched to any gene: 9. The length of the CDR3 is 19 residues. Germline CDR1 reads SGHRS; CDR2 reads YFSETQ. This CDR3 is CASSIGTSGGRSSYNEQFF. CDR3 nucleotide sequence: TGCGCCAGCAGCATCGGGACTAGCGGGGGCCGTAGCTCCTACAATGAGCAGTTCTTC.

The chain recombines TRBV18 with TRBJ2-7; TRBD2 aligns across 12 bases. V trimming: 4 bases; J trimming: 2 bases; junction bases outside the gene matches: 6. The CDR3 has 16 residues. Germline V gene data show CDR1 as KGHSH and CDR2 as LQKENI. The CDR3 spells CASSHRTSGGTYEQYF. For the CDR3, the DNA is TGTGCCAGCTCACACCGAACTAGCGGGGGGACCTACGAGCAGTACTTC.

The gene calls are TRBV7-3 and TRBJ1-2; TRBD1 matches 9 bases. The V gene end was trimmed by 5 bases and the J gene end by 2 bases; junction bases not matched to a gene: 3. CDR3 length: 14 residues. Germline V gene data show CDR1 as SGHTA and CDR2 as FQGTGA. The CDR3 DNA reads TGTGCCAGCAGCACGGACAGGGGAAACTATGGCTACACCTTC. Translation: CASSTDRGNYGYTF.

This chain links TRBV18 with TRBJ1-1; 7 bases match TRBD1. Germline V lookup: CDR1 KGHSH, CDR2 LQKENI. The junction had 9 bases not matched to a gene; V was cut back by 6 bases and J by 2 bases. The CDR3 consists of 15 residues. This CDR3 reads CASSAPGGANTEAFF. The CDR3 nucleotides are TGTGCCAGCTCCGCCCCAGGGGGAGCTAACACTGAAGCTTTCTTT.

The chain joins TRBV11-2 to TRBJ1-1, with TRBD1 identical over 8 bases. CDR1 is SGHAT, CDR2 FQNNGV, per germline. The CDR3 sequence is 14 residues long. Losses at the gene ends were 5 bases for V and 2 bases for J; bases not matched to a gene: 4. CDR3 sequence (DNA): TGTGCCAGCAGCCCCGGACAGGGTAACACTGAAGCTTTCTTT. Protein sequence: CASSPGQGNTEAFF.

This chain links TRBV14 with TRBJ2-1; D is ambiguous. V was pared by 3 bases and J by 6 bases, with 15 bases between. The CDR3 spans 15 residues. Germline lookup yields CDR1 SGHDN and CDR2 FVKESK. The CDR3 here is CASSHPPLRFNEQFF. The CDR3 DNA is TGTGCCAGCAGCCACCCCCCCTTGAGGTTCAATGAGCAGTTCTTC.

J is TRBJ2-1 and V is TRBV11-1, with TRBD1 as a possible D gene (5 bases). Germline V gene data show CDR1 as SGHAT and CDR2 as FQDESV (reference sequence). The CDR3 runs 15 residues. V was shortened by 4 bases and J by 14 bases, with 24 bases between the two germline ends. CDR3 in DNA: TGTGCCAGCAGCTCTGGCAGGGCGTTAAGAGGCCTGAAGTTCTTC. This sequence encodes CASSSGRALRGLKFF. Full variable domain (missing parts from reference TRBV11-1 and TRBJ2-1): EAEVAQSPRYKITEKSQAVAFWCDPISGHATLYWYRQILGQGPELLVQFQDESVVDDSQLPKDRFSAERLKGVDSTLKIQPAELGDSAMYLCASSSGRALRGLKFFGPGTRLTVL.

The chain couples TRBV5-1 to TRBJ2-5; 12 bases map to TRBD2. From germline, CDR1 is SGHRS and CDR2 YFSETQ. This CDR3 is built from 15 residues. V lost 3 bases, J lost 4 bases, and 4 bases stayed unmatched. CDR3 sequence (DNA): TGCGCCAGCAGCTCCATGGGACTAGCGGGAGAGACCCAGTACTTC. This sequence encodes CASSSMGLAGETQYF. The full variable domain, with the rest looked up from reference TRBV5-1 and TRBJ2-5, is KAGVTQTPRYLIKTRGQQVTLSCSPISGHRSVSWYQQTPGQGLQFLFEYFSETQRNKGNFPGRFSGRQFSNSRSEMNVSTLELGDSALYLCASSSMGLAGETQYFGPGTRLLVL.

The V call is TRBV29-1, the J call TRBJ2-5; D unclear. Germline values: CDR1 SQVTM, CDR2 ANQGSEA. V was clipped by 4 bases and J by 3 bases, with 9 bases between them. CDR3 size: 12 residues. The CDR3 loop is CSVVQVEETQYF. The CDR3 nucleotides read TGCAGCGTTGTTCAGGTGGAAGAGACCCAGTACTTC.

This clone was seen only once. V is TRBV19 and J is TRBJ1-3; 12 nucleotides align to TRBD1. The germline V gene has CDR1 LNHDA and CDR2 SQIVND (reference sequence). This CDR3 is built from 17 residues. V was pared by 9 bases and J by 4 bases, with 13 bases of the junction left unmatched. CDR3 in amino acids: CASRIGTGGARGNTIYF. For the CDR3, the DNA is TGTGCCAGCCGGATCGGGACAGGGGGCGCGAGGGGAAACACCATATATTTT.

In this sample, this clone turned up once. V is TRBV5-1 and J is TRBJ1-2, with D unresolved. Germline V gene data show CDR1 as SGHRS and CDR2 as YFSETQ. Trimming removed 0 bases from V and 2 bases from J, with 11 bases in between. CDR3 length equals 15 residues. The CDR3 bases are TGCGCCAGCAGCTTGGTGGAGGGTGGCAACTATGGCTACACCTTC. It specifies CASSLVEGGNYGYTF. The whole variable domain, remainder taken from reference TRBV5-1 and TRBJ1-2, is KAGVTQTPRYLIKTRGQQVTLSCSPISGHRSVSWYQQTPGQGLQFLFEYFSETQRNKGNFPGRFSGRQFSNSRSEMNVSTLELGDSALYLCASSLVEGGNYGYTFGSGTRLTVV.

This clone was seen only a few times. The chain recombines TRBV15 with TRBJ1-5; D remains ambiguous. Trimming pared 2 bases from V and 7 bases from J, leaving 9 bases between. CDR1 and CDR2 (germline): LNHNV, YYDKDF (reference sequence). This CDR3 spans 13 amino acids. The CDR3 DNA is TGTGCCACCAGCAGAAAAATGGGCCAGCCCCAGCATTTT. Translating it yields CATSRKMGQPQHF.

The rearrangement uses TRBV5-6 and TRBJ1-1, with D perhaps matching TRBD1 (5 bases). Germline V gives CDR1 SGHDT, CDR2 YYEEEE. The CDR3 totals 13 residues. The germline V and J ends were trimmed by 4 bases and 1 base, with 8 bases remaining between them. The DNA for the CDR3 is TGTGCCAGCAGCGCAGGACAGAACACTGAAGCTTTCTTT. This sequence encodes CASSAGQNTEAFF. Full variable domain (rest looked up from reference TRBV5-6 and TRBJ1-1): DAGVTQSPTHLIKTRGQQVTLRCSPKSGHDTVSWYQQALGQGPQFIFQYYEEEERQRGNFPDRFSGHQFPNYSSELNVNALLLGDSALYLCASSAGQNTEAFFGQGTRLTVV.

The rearrangement links TRBV2 to TRBJ1-5; maybe TRBD1 (5 bases). CDR1 and CDR2 (germline): SNHLY, FYNNEI. This CDR3 is 13 amino acids long. Trimming took off 7 bases at V and 9 bases at J, with 16 bases between the two ends. The CDR3 nucleotides are TGTGCCAGCACTTGGAGAGGGGAGGGGCCCCAGCATTTT. Translated, it gives CASTWRGEGPQHF.

The chain links TRBV11-1 to TRBJ1-1; 8 bases are a match to TRBD1. V was pared by 5 bases and J by 8 bases, with 4 bases of the junction left unmatched. Germline CDR1 is SGHAT and CDR2 is FQDESV (reference sequence). This CDR3 has 12 amino acids. The CDR3: CASSKDREEAFF. The CDR3 region has the DNA TGTGCCAGCAGCAAGGACAGGGAGGAAGCTTTCTTT.

The J gene is TRBJ2-7, the V gene TRBV3-1 (or the pseudogene TRBV3-2), with D maybe TRBD2 (5 bases). There are 14 residues in the CDR3. The V end was cut by 1 base, the J end by 6 bases, with 13 bases between. The germline V gene encodes CDR1 LGHDT and CDR2 YNNKEL (reference sequence). CDR3 amino acids: CASSQGAGVGEQYF. The DNA for the CDR3 is TGTGCCAGCAGCCAAGGGGCCGGGGTGGGCGAGCAGTACTTC.

V is TRBV5-6 and J is TRBJ2-3; possible D gene TRBD1, 6 bases. V gave up 5 bases and J gave up 11 bases, with 12 bases separating them. CDR3 length: 11 amino acids. CDR1 and CDR2 from the germline V gene are SGHDT and YYEEEE. CDR3 nucleotides: TGTGCCAGCAGGTTCAGGGGATGGCAGTATTTT. This translates into CASRFRGWQYF.

The J gene is TRBJ2-7, the V gene TRBV7-9, with D perhaps TRBD1 (5 bases). Trimming cost V 5 bases and J 5 bases, with 16 bases left between them. CDR1 is SEHNR and CDR2 is FQNEAQ in the germline V gene (reference sequence). The CDR3 length is 14 residues. The CDR3 here is CASSPRQGSDEQYF. Here the CDR3 DNA reads TGTGCCAGCAGCCCTAGGCAGGGTTCGGACGAGCAGTACTTC.

The gene calls are TRBV6-4 and TRBJ1-5; D might be TRBD1 (5 bases). Trimming cost V 5 bases and J 2 bases, with 10 bases left between them. The CDR3 runs 14 residues. Looked up from germline, CDR1 is MRHNA and CDR2 is SNTAGT. In DNA form, the CDR3 reads TGTGCCAGCAGTCTTGACAGCGGCAATCAGCCCCAGCATTTT. This gives the protein CASSLDSGNQPQHF.

This chain connects TRBV7-8 to TRBJ1-6; 10 bases map to TRBD1. The CDR3 is 16 amino acids. V shed 7 bases and J 3 bases; nucleotides not matched to a gene: 6. The V gene's germline CDR1 is SGHVS and CDR2 FQNEAQ. As DNA, the CDR3 is TGTGCCAGCAACGACAGGGGGCTCGACTATAATTCACCCCTCCACTTT. Translation: CASNDRGLDYNSPLHF.